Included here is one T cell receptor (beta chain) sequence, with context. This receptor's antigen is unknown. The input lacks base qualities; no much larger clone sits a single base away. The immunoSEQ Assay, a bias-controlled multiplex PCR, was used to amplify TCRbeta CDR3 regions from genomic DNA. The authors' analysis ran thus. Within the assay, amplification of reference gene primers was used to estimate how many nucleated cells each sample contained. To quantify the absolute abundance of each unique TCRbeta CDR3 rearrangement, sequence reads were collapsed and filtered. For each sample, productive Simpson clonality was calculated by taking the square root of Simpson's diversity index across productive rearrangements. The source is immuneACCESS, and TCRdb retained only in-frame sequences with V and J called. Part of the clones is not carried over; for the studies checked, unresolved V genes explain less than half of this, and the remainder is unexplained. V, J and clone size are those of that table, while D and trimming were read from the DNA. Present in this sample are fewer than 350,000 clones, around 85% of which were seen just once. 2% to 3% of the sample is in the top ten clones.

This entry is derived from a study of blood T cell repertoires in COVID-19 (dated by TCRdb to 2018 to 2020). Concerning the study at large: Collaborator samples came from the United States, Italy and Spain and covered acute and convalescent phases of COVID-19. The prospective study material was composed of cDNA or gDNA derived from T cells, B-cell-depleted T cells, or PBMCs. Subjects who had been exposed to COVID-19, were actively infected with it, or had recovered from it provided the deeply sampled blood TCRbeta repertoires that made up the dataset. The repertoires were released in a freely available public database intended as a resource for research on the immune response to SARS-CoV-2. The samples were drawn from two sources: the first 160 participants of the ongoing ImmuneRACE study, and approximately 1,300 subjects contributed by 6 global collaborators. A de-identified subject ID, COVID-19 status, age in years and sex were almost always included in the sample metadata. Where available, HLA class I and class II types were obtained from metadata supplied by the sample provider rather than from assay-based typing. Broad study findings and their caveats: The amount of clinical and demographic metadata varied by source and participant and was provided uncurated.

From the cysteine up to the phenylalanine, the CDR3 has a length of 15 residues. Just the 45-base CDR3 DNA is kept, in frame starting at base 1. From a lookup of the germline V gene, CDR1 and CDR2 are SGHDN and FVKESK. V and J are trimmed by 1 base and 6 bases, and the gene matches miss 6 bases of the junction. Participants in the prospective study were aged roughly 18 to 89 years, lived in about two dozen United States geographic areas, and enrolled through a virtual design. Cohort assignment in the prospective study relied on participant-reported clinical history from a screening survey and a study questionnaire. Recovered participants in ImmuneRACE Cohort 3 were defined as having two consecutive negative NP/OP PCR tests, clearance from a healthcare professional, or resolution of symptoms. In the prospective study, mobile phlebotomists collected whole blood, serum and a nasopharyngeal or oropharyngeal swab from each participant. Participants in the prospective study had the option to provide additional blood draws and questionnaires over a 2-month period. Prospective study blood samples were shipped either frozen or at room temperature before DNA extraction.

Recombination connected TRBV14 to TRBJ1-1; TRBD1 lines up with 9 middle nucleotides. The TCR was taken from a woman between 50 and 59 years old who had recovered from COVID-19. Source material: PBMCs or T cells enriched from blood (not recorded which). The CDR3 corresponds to CASSQVDRGIAEAFF. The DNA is TGTGCCAGCAGCCAAGTGGACAGGGGAATCGCTGAAGCTTTCTTT.